This TCR beta chain was sequenced in a study of blood T cell repertoires in COVID-19. How the authors handled the data: Reference gene primer amplification gave estimated nucleated cell counts. Profiled with immunoSEQ multiplex PCR; TCRdb holds only in-frame clones, not every one. The D gene and trimming were derived from the DNA, and the V and J assignments and clone size from that table. The sample holds some 97,000 clones, roughly nine tenths seen once. The sequenced sample consisted of peripheral blood. This TCR was sampled from a middle-aged man with acute or convalescent COVID-19.

This CDR3 reads CASSFIAEATQYF. The DNA of the CDR3 is TGTGCCAGCAGTTTCATAGCGGAGGCTACGCAGTATTTT. The rearrangement joins TRBV12-3 or TRBV12-4 to TRBJ2-3; D perhaps matches TRBD2 (6 bases). This CDR3 has 13 residues. Deletions cut 3 bases from V and 8 bases from J, with 12 bases between.